Sequencing of this TCR beta chain was carried out in a study of T cells after yellow fever vaccination. This clonotype appeared a few times. Its target is not known. Trimming took off 6 bases at V and 3 bases at J, with 12 bases between the two ends. Germline V lookup: CDR1 DFQATT, CDR2 SNEGSKA (reference sequence). This CDR3 has 12 amino acids. One entry per CDR3 protein results from TCRdb running MiXCR on the 5' RACE reads. Seen here are a few hundred thousand distinct CDR3 sequences, 11% observed once, and the top ten hold around 20%. Study-wide results and caveats: The CD4 compartment and the CD8 compartment contained a small share of clonotypes in common. The booster response re-showed most primary clones: roughly 97% CD4, approximately 90% CD8.

This TCR was sampled from a man younger than 35 who received the YFV17D yellow fever vaccine. V and J are TRBV20-1 and TRBJ2-7; D ambiguous. Sequencing used PBMCs, obtained on the day of the first yellow fever vaccination. CDR3 in DNA: TGCAGTGCCACAGAGTCCGGCTACGAGCAGTACTTC. As protein: CSATESGYEQYF.